This paragraph covers one T cell receptor (beta chain) sequence. The record originates from a study of T cell responses to AZD1222 COVID-19 vaccine. The protocol was immunoSEQ multiplex PCR, while the TCRdb copy is restricted to in-frame clones and leaves out a portion. The sample carries 90,000 to 150,000 clones, roughly 88% recorded once. The sequences come from peripheral blood, collected on day 0 of AZD1222 vaccination. The sequence was collected from an adult in good health.

The CDR3, as DNA: TGTGCCAGCAGCTCTGTCCTTGGGTCCTACGAGCAGTACTTC. Protein product: CASSSVLGSYEQYF. V is TRBV28 and J is TRBJ2-7; unclear D gene. Deletions cut 6 bases from V and 1 base from J, with 13 bases between. This CDR3 comprises 14 residues. The germline V gene has CDR1 MDHEN and CDR2 SYDVKM. The full variable domain, in which reference TRBV28 and TRBJ2-7 provide the parts outside the CDR3, is DVKVTQSSRYLVKRTGEKVFLECVQDMDHENMFWYRQDPGLGLRLIYFSYDVKMKEKGDIPEGYSVSREKKERFSLILESASTNQTSMYLCASSSVLGSYEQYFGPGTRLTVT.